This is a list of T cell receptor beta chains from one sample in a study of cytomegalovirus exposure and HLA in healthy donors. Libraries were prepared by immunoSEQ multiplex PCR; TCRdb keeps only in-frame clonotypes and omits some of them. The sample has about 120,000 clones; around 86% are singletons. The source material was PBMCs. The source of these receptors is a young man in good health and CMV-seronegative. Both conserved end residues are trimmed from each CDR3. Clone size is given for some rows only: seen once, a few or many times, or a class if the clone is expanded.

V gene	clone size	J gene	CDR3 protein
TRBV6-1	NA	TRBJ2-5	AISGSIKETQY
TRBV27	few	TRBJ2-7	ASSRGGEVSYEQY
TRBV6-5	NA	TRBJ2-7	ASSLGGRSYEQY
TRBV19	NA	TRBJ2-2	ASSNTGPVTGELF
TRBV10-3	NA	TRBJ2-1	ATGLAGPSSYNEQF
TRBV2	once	TRBJ1-1	ASSRLTTGMAF
TRBV29-1	NA	TRBJ2-5	STRRQTQETQY
TRBV29-1	NA	TRBJ2-3	SVRLAGDTQY
TRBV9	NA	TRBJ2-2	ASSVGDSRPGELF
TRBV7-9	once	TRBJ1-4	ASSYGSGTGYEKLF
TRBV30	few	TRBJ2-3	AWSYIRAAGGTWRTQY
TRBV12-5	NA	TRBJ2-6	ASGLADFMDVLT
TRBV5-8	NA	TRBJ2-3	ASSRGTGVNTDTQY
TRBV2	NA	TRBJ2-7	ASCRSSGREDYEQY
TRBV6-5	NA	TRBJ1-4	ASRGTATEKLF
TRBV19	NA	TRBJ1-1	ASSLFLGQGNTEAF
TRBV25-1	NA	TRBJ2-5	ASRPDRGQETQY
TRBV30	NA	TRBJ1-1	AWSVGSGTEAF
TRBV7-2	NA	TRBJ2-7	ASSTHRTTSYEQY
TRBV15	NA	TRBJ2-5	ATSRGGGTQY
TRBV7-8	NA	TRBJ1-5	ASSLYDRRDQPQH
TRBV30	NA	TRBJ2-2	AWSISGRGELF
TRBV7-9	NA	TRBJ2-7	ASRSTGGSYEQY
TRBV30	few	TRBJ1-1	AWTPGGPEAF
TRBV6-1	NA	TRBJ2-2	ASSEFRSGQHTGELF
TRBV7-9	NA	TRBJ2-1	ASSLIGPGYRKPYNEQF
TRBV25-1	NA	TRBJ1-4	ASSDNRVWGEKLF
TRBV25-1	NA	TRBJ1-1	ASSVPGGAEAF
TRBV6-1	NA	TRBJ2-7	ASSEVSATYEQY
TRBV7-9	NA	TRBJ2-5	ASSVGTGGEQETQY
TRBV11-1	NA	TRBJ2-1	ASSKWGLAGGEQF
TRBV29-1	once	TRBJ2-5	SVVGQGRTQY
TRBV6-5	NA	TRBJ2-2	ASSPGQGHTGELF
TRBV7-9	NA	TRBJ2-5	ASSSRGLAGAPPKETQY
TRBV5-4	NA	TRBJ2-7	ASSLESYEQY
TRBV27	few	TRBJ2-7	ATQRQTGTYEQY
TRBV2	NA	TRBJ1-5	ASSEGTGVWAQPQH
TRBV5-4	NA	TRBJ1-2	ASSSTVPGGYT
TRBV19	few	TRBJ2-7	ASRRESSYEQY
TRBV29-1	NA	TRBJ1-1	SGVVGTSTEAF
TRBV5-1	NA	TRBJ2-1	ASSLVTSGNNEQF
TRBV7-8	NA	TRBJ1-4	ASSLDRPGEKLF
TRBV7-6	NA	TRBJ2-5	ASSLVSGGTLSQETQY
TRBV15	NA	TRBJ2-1	ATSRDLASGVSSYNEQF
TRBV7-4	few	TRBJ2-1	ASTWELAGYNEQF
TRBV6-1	few	TRBJ2-7	ASRGTGAEQY
TRBV6-1	NA	TRBJ1-5	ASNSQGRSNQPQH
TRBV27	NA	TRBJ2-7	ASAASIPYEQY
TRBV15	NA	TRBJ2-7	ATSTGTDPSYEQY